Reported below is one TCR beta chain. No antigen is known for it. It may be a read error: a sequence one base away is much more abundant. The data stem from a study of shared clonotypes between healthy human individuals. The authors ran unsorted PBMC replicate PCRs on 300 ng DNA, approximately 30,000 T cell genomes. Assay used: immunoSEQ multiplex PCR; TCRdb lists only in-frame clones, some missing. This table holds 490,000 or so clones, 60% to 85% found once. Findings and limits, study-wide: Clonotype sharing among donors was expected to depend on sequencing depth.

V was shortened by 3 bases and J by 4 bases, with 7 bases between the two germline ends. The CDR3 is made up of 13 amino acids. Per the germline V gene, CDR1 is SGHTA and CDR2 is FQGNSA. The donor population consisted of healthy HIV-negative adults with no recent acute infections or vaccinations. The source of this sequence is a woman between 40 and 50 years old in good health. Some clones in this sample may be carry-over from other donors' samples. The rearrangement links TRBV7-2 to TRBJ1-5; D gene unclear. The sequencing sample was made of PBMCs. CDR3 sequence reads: CASSFSENQPQHF. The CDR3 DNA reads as TGTGCCAGCAGCTTTTCCGAGAATCAGCCCCAGCATTTT.